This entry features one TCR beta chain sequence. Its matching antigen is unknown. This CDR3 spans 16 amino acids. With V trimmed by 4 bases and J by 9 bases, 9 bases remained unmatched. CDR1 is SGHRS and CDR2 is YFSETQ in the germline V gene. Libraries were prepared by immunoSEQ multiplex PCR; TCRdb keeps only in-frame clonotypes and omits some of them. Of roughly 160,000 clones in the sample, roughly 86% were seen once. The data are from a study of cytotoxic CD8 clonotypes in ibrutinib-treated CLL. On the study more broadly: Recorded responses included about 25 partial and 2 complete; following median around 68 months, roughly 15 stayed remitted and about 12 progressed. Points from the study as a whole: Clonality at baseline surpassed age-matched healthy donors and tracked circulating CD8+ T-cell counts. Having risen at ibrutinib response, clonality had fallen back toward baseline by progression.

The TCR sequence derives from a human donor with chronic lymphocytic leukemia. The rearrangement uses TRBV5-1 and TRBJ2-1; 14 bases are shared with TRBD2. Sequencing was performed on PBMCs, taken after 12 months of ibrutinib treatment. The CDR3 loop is CASSPLSTSGGGEQFF. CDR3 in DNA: TGCGCCAGCAGCCCCCTTTCGACTAGCGGGGGGGGTGAGCAGTTCTTC.